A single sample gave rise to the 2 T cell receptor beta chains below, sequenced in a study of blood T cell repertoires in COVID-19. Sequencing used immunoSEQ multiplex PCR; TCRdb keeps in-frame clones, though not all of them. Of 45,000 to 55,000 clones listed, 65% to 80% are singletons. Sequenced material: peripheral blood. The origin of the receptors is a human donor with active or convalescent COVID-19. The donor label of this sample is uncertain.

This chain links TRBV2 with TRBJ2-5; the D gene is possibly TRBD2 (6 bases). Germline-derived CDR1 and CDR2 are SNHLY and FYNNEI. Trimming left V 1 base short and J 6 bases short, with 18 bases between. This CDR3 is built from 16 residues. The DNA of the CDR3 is TGTGCCAGCAGTGAAGGGGGTAGCGGCCTTAGACAGACCCAGTACTTC. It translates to CASSEGGSGLRQTQYF.

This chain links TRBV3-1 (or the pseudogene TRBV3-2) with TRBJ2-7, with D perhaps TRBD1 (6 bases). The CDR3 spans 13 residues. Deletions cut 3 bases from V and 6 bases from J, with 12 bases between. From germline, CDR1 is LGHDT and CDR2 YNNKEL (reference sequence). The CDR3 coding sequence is TGTGCCAGCAGCCATTTGGGACAAACCGAGCAGTACTTC. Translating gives CASSHLGQTEQYF.